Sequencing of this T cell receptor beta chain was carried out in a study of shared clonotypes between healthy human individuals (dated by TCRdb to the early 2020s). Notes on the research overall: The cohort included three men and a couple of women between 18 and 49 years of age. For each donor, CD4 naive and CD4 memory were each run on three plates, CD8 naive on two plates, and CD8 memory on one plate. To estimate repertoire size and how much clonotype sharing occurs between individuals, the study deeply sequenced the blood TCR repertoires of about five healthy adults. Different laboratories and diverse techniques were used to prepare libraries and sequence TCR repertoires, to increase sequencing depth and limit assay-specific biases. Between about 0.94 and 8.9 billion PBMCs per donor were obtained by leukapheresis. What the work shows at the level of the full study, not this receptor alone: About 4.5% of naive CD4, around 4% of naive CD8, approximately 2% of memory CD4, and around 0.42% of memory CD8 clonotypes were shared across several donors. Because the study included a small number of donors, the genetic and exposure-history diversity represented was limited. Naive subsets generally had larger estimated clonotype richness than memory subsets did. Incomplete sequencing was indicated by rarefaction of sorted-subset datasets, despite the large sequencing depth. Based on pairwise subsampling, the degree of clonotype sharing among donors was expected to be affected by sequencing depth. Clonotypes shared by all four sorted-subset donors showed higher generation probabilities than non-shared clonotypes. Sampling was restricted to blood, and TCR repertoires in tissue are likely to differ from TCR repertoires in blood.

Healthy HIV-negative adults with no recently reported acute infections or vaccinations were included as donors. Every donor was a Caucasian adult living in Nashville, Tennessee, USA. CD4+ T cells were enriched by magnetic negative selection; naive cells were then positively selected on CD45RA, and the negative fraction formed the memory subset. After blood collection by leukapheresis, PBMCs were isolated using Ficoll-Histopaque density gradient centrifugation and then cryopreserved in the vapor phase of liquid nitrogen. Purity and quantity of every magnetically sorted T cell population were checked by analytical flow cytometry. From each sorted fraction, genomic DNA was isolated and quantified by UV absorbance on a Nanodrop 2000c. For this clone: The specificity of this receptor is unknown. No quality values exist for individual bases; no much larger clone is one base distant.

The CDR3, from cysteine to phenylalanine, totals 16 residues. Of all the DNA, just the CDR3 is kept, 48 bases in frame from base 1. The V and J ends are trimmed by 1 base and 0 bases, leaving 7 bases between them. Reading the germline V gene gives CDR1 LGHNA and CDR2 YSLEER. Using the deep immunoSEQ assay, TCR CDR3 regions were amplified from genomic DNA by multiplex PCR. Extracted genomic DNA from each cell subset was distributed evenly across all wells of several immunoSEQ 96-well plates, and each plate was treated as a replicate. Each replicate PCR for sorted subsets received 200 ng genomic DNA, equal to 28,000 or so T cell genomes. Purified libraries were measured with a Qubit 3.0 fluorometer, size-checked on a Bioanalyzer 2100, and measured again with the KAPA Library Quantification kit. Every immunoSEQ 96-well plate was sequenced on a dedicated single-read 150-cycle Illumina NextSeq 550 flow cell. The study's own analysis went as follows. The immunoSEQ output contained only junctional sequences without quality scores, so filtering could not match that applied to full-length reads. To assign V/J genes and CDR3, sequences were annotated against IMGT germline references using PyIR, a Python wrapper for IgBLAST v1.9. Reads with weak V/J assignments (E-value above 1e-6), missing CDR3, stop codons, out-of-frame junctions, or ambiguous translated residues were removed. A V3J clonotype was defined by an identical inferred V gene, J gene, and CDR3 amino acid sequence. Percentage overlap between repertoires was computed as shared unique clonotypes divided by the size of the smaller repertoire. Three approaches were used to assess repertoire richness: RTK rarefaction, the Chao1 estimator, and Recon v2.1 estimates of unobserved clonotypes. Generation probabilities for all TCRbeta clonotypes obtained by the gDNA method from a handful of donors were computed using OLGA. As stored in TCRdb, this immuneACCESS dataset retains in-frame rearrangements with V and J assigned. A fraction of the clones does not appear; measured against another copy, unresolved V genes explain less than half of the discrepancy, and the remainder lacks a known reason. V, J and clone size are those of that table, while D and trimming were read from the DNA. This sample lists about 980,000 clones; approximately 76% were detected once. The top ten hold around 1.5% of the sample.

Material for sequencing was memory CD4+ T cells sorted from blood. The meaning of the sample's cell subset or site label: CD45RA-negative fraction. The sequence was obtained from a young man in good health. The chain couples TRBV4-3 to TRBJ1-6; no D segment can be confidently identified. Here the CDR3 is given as CASSQGGSSYNSPLHF. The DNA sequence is TGCGCCAGCAGCCAAGGCGGGAGCTCCTATAATTCACCCCTCCACTTT.